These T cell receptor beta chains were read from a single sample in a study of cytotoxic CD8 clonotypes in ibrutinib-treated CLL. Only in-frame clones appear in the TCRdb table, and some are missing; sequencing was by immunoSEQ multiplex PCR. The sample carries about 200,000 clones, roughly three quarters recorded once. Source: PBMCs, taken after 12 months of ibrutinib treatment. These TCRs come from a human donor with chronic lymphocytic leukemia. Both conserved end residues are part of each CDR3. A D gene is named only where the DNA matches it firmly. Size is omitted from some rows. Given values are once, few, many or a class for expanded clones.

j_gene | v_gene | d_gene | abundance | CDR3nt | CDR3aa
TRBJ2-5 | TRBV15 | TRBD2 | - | TGTGCCACCAGCAGATTCAGGCCTAGCGGGAGCGTAGAGACCCAGTACTTC | CATSRFRPSGSVETQYF
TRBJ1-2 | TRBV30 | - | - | TGTGCCTGGAGTGGCGGCAACTATGGCTACACCTTC | CAWSGGNYGYTF
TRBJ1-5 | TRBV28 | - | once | TGTGCCAGCAGATATCCAGGGTACGATCAGCCCCAGCATTTT | CASRYPGYDQPQHF
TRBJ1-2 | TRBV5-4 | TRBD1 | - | TGTGCCAGCAGCTTGGAAGGGACAGGGAGTTCCTATGGCTACACCTTC | CASSLEGTGSSYGYTF
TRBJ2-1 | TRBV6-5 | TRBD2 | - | TGTGCCAGCAGACGGACTAGCGGAAACTACAATGAGCAGTTCTTC | CASRRTSGNYNEQFF
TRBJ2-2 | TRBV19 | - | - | TGTGCCAGTAGTTTAACCGGGACACAAAACACCGGGGAGCTGTTTTTT | CASSLTGTQNTGELFF
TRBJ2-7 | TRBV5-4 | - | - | TGTGCCAGCAGCCCCGTAGATGATTCCTACGAGCAGTACTTC | CASSPVDDSYEQYF
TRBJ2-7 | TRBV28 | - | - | TGTGCCAGCAAAACGCAGGGGGGCGCCTACGAGCAGTACTTC | CASKTQGGAYEQYF
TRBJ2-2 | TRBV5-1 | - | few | TGCGCCAGCAGAAGACTACAGGGGGAGGGCACCGGGGAGCTGTTTTTT | CASRRLQGEGTGELFF
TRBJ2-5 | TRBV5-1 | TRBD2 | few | TGCGCCAGCAGCAACACTAGCGGGGGTGGGACCCAGTACTTC | CASSNTSGGGTQYF
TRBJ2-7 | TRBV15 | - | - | TGTGCCACCAGCAGGTTCTCCGGGAACAACCGGGTAGAGCAGTACTTC | CATSRFSGNNRVEQYF
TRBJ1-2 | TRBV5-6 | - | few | TGTGCCAGCAGCTTGGTCGGAACCTATGGCTACACCTTC | CASSLVGTYGYTF
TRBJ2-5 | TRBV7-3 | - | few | TGTGCCAGCAGCCCCGATTCGGGGCGGCAAGAGACCCAGTACTTC | CASSPDSGRQETQYF
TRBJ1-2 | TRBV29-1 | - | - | TGCAGCGTTGTTGGAAATAACTATGGCTACACCTTC | CSVVGNNYGYTF
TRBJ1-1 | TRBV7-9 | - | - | TGTGCCAGCAGCTTATCCGGCAGTGAAGCTTTCTTT | CASSLSGSEAFF
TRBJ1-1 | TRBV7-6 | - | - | TGTGCCAGCAGCTTAGGAGGGGAAGGTAACACTGAAGCTTTCTTT | CASSLGGEGNTEAFF
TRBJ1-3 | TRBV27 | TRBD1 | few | TGTGCCAGCAGTCTAATCGGGACAGACGGAAACACCATATATTTT | CASSLIGTDGNTIYF
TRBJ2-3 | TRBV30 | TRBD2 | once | TGTGCCTGGAGTGTTGGACTAGCGGGGACCTCAGATACGCAGTATTTT | CAWSVGLAGTSDTQYF
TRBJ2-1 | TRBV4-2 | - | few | TGTGCCAGCAGCCCAGACGGGAGCGCCCTACAGGGTGAGCAGTTCTTC | CASSPDGSALQGEQFF
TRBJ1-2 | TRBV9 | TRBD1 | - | TGTGCCAGCAGCGGTAGGACAGGGGGCATCCATGGCTACACCTTC | CASSGRTGGIHGYTF
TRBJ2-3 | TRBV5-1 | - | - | TGCGCCAGCAGCTTGGTTATTGCGGACGCGGCGCAGTATTTT | CASSLVIADAAQYF
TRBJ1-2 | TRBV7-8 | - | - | TGTGCCAGCAGCTCACGCCTTGGGGGGAACAACTATGGCTACACCTTC | CASSSRLGGNNYGYTF
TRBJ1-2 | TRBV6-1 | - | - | TGTGCCAGCAGTGAATGGAGCTACACCTTC | CASSEWSYTF
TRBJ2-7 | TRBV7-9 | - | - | TGTGCCAGCAGCTTTGGGGGCTCCTACGAGCAGTACTTC | CASSFGGSYEQYF
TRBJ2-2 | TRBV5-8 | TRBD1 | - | TGTGCCAGCAGCTTCAGGGGGCAGAACACCGGGGAGCTGTTTTTT | CASSFRGQNTGELFF
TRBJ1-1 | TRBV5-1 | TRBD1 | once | TGCGCCAGCAGCTTAGACAGGGAGGGCACTGAAGCTTTCTTT | CASSLDREGTEAFF
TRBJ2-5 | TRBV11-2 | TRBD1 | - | TGTGCCAGCAGCCCAGGACAGGGTTTGGGACAGACCCAGTACTTC | CASSPGQGLGQTQYF
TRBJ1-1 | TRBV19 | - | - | TGTGCCAGTAGAAGCTTTGGAGGGAACACTGAAGCTTTCTTT | CASRSFGGNTEAFF
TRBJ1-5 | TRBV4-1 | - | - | TGCGCCAGCAGCCAAGATTTAGTGGGGACCCAGCATTTT | CASSQDLVGTQHF
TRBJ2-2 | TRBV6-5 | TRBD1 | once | TGTGCCACCAGGGCCCCAGGACGGACAGGCGGGGAGCTGTTTTTT | CATRAPGRTGGELFF
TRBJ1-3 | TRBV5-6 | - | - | TGTGCCAGCAGCTTGCGGGCAGGCCCCTTCTCTGGAAACACCATATATTTT | CASSLRAGPFSGNTIYF
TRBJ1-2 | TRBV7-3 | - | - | TGTGCCAGCAGCTTAACAGGGGATTCGGGCTACACCTTC | CASSLTGDSGYTF
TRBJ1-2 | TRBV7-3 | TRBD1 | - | TGTGCCAGCAGAAACAGGGGAGGCTACACCTTC | CASRNRGGYTF
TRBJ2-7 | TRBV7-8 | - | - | TGTGCCAGCAGCCGACAGAGCTCCTACGAGCAGTACTTC | CASSRQSSYEQYF
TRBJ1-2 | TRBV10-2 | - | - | TGCGCCATTTCAAACGGCGCAGGCGAAAAATCTTATGGCTACACCTTC | CAISNGAGEKSYGYTF
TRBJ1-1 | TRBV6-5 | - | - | TGTGCCAGCAGTTATGCAGGGGCGAACACTGAAGCTTTCTTT | CASSYAGANTEAFF
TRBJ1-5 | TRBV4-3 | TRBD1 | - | TGCGCCAGCAGCCAAGATTTAGGAACAGGGGCCGATCAGCCCCAGCATTTT | CASSQDLGTGADQPQHF
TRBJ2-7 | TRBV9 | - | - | TGTGCCAGCAGCGCCCATTCGATCAGTTACGAGCAGTACTTC | CASSAHSISYEQYF
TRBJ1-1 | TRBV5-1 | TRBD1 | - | TGCGCCAGCAGCTTGGGTACCGGGACAGGGCGCGCTGAAGCTTTCTTT | CASSLGTGTGRAEAFF
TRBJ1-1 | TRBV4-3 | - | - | TGCGCCAGCAGCCAAGACAGGGGTGGTTACACTGAAGCTTTCTTT | CASSQDRGGYTEAFF
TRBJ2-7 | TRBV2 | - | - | TGTGCCAGCAGTGATCCAGGCGGACCTATATCCTACGAGCAGTACTTC | CASSDPGGPISYEQYF
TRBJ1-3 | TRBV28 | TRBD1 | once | TGTGCCAGCAGGGGACAGGGGTCTGGAAACACCATATATTTT | CASRGQGSGNTIYF
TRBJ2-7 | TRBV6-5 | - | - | TGTGCCAGCAGCGGACGGGGCCGTTCCTACGAGCAGTACTTC | CASSGRGRSYEQYF
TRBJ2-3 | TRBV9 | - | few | TGTGCCAGCAGCGTAGCTGAGGGGGGTAGCGGAGATACGCAGTATTTT | CASSVAEGGSGDTQYF
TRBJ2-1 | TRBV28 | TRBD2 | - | TGTGCCAGCAGTTTCCTCTTCCCTAGCGGGAGCAGCAATGAGCAGTTCTTC | CASSFLFPSGSSNEQFF
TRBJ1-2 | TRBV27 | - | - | TGTGCCAGCAGTTTATTTGCAGGGAACTATGGCTACACCTTC | CASSLFAGNYGYTF
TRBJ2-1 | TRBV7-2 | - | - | TGTGCCAGCAGCTTCGGCGGGGTAGGGGATGAGCAGTTCTTC | CASSFGGVGDEQFF
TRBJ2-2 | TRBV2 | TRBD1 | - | TGTGCCAGCAGTCGACAGGGGGGCGAGACCGGGGAGCTGTTTTTT | CASSRQGGETGELFF
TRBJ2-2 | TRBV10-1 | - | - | TGCGCCAGCAGCGCTAGTAGGGGCGGGGAGCTGTTTTTT | CASSASRGGELFF
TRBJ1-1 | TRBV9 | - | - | TGTGCCAGCGGTCCTCAGACTGAAGCTTTCTTT | CASGPQTEAFF
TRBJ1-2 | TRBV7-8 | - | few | TGTGCCAGCAGTATCCGCTCCCCTAACTATGGCTACACCTTC | CASSIRSPNYGYTF
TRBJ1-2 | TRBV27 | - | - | TGTGCCAGCAGTCTCCACATGTTAAACTATGGCTACACCTTC | CASSLHMLNYGYTF
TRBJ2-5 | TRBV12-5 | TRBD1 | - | TGTGCTAGTGGTTTGGTATTAGGGACAGACCAAGAGACCCAGTACTTC | CASGLVLGTDQETQYF
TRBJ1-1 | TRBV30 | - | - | TGTCTGCAGGGACGACCCCACACTGAAGCTTTCTTT | CLQGRPHTEAFF
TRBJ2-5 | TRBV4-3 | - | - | TGCGCCAGCAGCCGGGGACTGCACCAACAAGAGACCCAGTACTTC | CASSRGLHQQETQYF